The 2 T cell receptor beta chains below all came from one sample that was sequenced in a study of cytomegalovirus exposure and HLA in healthy donors. Researchers ran the PCR with 60 Vbeta and 13 Jbeta primers. Libraries were prepared by immunoSEQ multiplex PCR; TCRdb keeps only in-frame clonotypes and omits some of them. The data hold about 110,000 clones, with approximately 78% observed a single time. Sequencing input: PBMCs. The receptors derive from a woman between 35 and 50 years old in good health and CMV-seropositive.

This clone showed up many times. CDR3 amino acids: CASSLQFSGNTIYF. The CDR3 region has the DNA TGTGCCAGCAGCTTACAGTTCTCTGGAAACACCATATATTTT. The chain combines TRBV5-6 with TRBJ1-3; D not certain. The CDR3 loop spans 14 amino acids. Between the trimmed V and J ends, which lost 2 bases and 0 bases, there was a span of 6 bases. Germline V gene data show CDR1 as SGHDT and CDR2 as YYEEEE.

The V and J genes are TRBV6-5 and TRBJ2-3; TRBD2 agrees at 8 bases. Germline CDR1 is MNHEY and CDR2 is SVGAGI. The V and J ends lost 6 bases and 0 bases, in that order; junction bases with no gene match: 5. The CDR3 consists of 15 residues. The CDR3 region has the DNA TGTGCCAGCAGGTCAGCGGGAGCTAGCACAGATACGCAGTATTTT. Translating it yields CASRSAGASTDTQYF.